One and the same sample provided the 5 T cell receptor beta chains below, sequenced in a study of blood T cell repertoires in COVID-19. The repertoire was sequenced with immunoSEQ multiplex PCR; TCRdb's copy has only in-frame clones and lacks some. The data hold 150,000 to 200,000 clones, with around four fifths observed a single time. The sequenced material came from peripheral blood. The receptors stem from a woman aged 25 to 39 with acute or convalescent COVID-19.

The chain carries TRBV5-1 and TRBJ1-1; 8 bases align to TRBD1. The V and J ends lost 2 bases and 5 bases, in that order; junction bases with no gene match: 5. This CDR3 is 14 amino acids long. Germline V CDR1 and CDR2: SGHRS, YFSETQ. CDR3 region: CASSLTGGVTEAFF. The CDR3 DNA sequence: TGCGCCAGCAGCTTAACAGGGGGGGTGACTGAAGCTTTCTTT.

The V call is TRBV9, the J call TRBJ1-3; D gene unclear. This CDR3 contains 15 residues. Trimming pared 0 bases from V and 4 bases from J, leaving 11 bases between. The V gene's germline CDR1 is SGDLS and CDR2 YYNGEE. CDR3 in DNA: TGTGCCAGCAGCGTAGCTACGGGGATCGGAAACACCATATATTTT. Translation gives CASSVATGIGNTIYF.

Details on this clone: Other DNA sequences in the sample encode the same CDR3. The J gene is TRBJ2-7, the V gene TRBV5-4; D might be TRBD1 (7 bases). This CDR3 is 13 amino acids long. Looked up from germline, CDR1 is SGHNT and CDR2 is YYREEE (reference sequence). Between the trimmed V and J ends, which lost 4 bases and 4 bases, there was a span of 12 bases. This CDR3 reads CASSQQGRYEQYF. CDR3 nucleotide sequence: TGTGCCAGCAGCCAACAGGGGAGGTACGAGCAGTACTTC.

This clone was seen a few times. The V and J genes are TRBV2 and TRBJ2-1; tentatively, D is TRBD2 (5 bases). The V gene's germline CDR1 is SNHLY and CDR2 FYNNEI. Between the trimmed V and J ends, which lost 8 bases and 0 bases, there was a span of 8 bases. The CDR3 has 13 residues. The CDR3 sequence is CASSSLSYNEQFF. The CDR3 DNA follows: TGTGCCAGCTCTAGCCTCTCCTACAATGAGCAGTTCTTC.

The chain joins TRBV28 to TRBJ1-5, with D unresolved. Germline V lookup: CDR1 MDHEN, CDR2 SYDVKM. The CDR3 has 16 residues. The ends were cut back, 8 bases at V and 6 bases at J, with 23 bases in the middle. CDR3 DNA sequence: TGTGCCAGCGTCCCAAGACTTCGCGGGCTGACTCAGCCCCAGCATTTT. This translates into CASVPRLRGLTQPQHF.